Presented here are 14 T cell receptor beta chains from one specimen sequenced in a study of CD8 T cells in ankylosing spondylitis. TCRdb reprocessed the 5' RACE reads with MiXCR, giving one entry per CDR3 protein. The sample holds approximately 100,000 distinct CDR3 sequences, about 8% seen once. Specimen: blood, either unsorted or a sorted T cell fraction (not recorded which). The receptors were sampled from a male donor with ankylosing spondylitis or in good health (not recorded which).

The gene calls are TRBV6-2 or TRBV6-3 and TRBJ1-6, with D unclear. CDR1 MNHEY and CDR2 SVGEGT come from the germline V gene. V was trimmed by 8 bases and J by 10 bases, leaving 9 bases between them. The CDR3 has 11 residues. The chain's CDR3 is CASGFPSPLHF. The CDR3, as DNA: TGTGCCAGCGGGTTCCCGTCACCCCTCCACTTT.

This clonotype was observed many times. J is TRBJ2-7 and V is TRBV18, with 7 bases identical to TRBD2. This CDR3 contains 16 residues. Germline V CDR1 and CDR2: KGHSH, LQKENI. V dropped 1 base and J dropped 1; count of bases not matched to a gene: 7. The DNA of the CDR3 is TGTGCCAGCTCACCACGGAAGGCTAGCGGTTCCTACGAGCAGTACTTC. As protein: CASSPRKASGSYEQYF.

There are many counts of this clonotype. The chain links TRBV20-1 to TRBJ2-5, with no clear D. V gave up 1 base and J gave up 0 bases, with 12 bases separating them. The CDR3 is made up of 15 amino acids. The germline V gene encodes CDR1 DFQATT and CDR2 SNEGSKA (reference sequence). CDR3 nucleotides: TGCAGTGCTAGAGTTCAGCCACTCAACCAAGAGACCCAGTACTTC. Its protein product is CSARVQPLNQETQYF.

A few counts support this clonotype. The chain recombines TRBV5-4 with TRBJ1-1, with D uncertain. Germline V gene lookup returns CDR1 SGHNT and CDR2 YYREEE (reference sequence). CDR3 size: 13 residues. Between the trimmed V and J ends, which lost 4 bases and 5 bases, there was a span of 12 bases. Written as DNA, the CDR3 is TGTGCCAGCAGCAGGGCGGCGGGTACTGAAGCTTTCTTT. Its translation: CASSRAAGTEAFF.

At least ten counts were recorded for this clonotype. The chain recombines TRBV20-1 with TRBJ1-1; D may be TRBD1 (5 bases). From germline, CDR1 is DFQATT and CDR2 SNEGSKA (reference sequence). This CDR3 comprises 12 residues. Trimming shortened V by 6 bases and J by 0 bases, and 8 bases separated the two germline ends. The CDR3 here is CSAETVNTEAFF. In DNA, the CDR3 is TGCAGTGCAGAGACAGTGAACACTGAAGCTTTCTTT.

The table lists this clonotype with many counts. This chain uses TRBV29-1 with TRBJ2-7, with 8 bases fitting TRBD2. V gave up 5 bases and J gave up 7 bases; unmatched junction bases: 10. CDR3 size: 13 residues. Germline V gene data show CDR1 as SQVTM and CDR2 as ANQGSEA. CDR3 region: CSVSTGGAGEQYF. CDR3 in DNA: TGCAGCGTTAGTACGGGAGGGGCGGGAGAGCAGTACTTC.

This clonotype appeared many times. The chain couples TRBV9 to TRBJ1-3; no definite D call. The germline gives CDR1 SGDLS, CDR2 YYNGEE. The ends were cut back, 2 bases at V and 2 bases at J, with 8 bases in the middle. The CDR3 is 14 residues long. DNA of the CDR3: TGTGCCAGCAGCGTGGGGTTGACTGGAAACACCATATATTTT. Its protein product is CASSVGLTGNTIYF. Full variable domain (remainder filled in from reference TRBV9 and TRBJ1-3): DSGVTQTPKHLITATGQRVTLRCSPRSGDLSVYWYQQSLDQGLQFLIQYYNGEERAKGNILERFSAQQFPDLHSELNLSSLELGDSALYFCASSVGLTGNTIYFGEGSWLTVV.

V and J are TRBV18 and TRBJ2-1, with TRBD2 identical over 9 bases. Unmatched junction bases numbered 9, after V lost 5 bases and J lost 10 bases. CDR1 is KGHSH and CDR2 is LQKENI in the germline V gene. The CDR3 sequence is 14 residues long. The CDR3 is CASSASGAFKEQFF. The CDR3 DNA reads as TGTGCCAGCTCAGCTAGCGGGGCTTTTAAAGAGCAGTTCTTC.

This clonotype was seen at least ten times. The rearrangement uses TRBV20-1 and TRBJ2-3; no definite D call. V lost 5 bases and J 4 bases, leaving 10 bases between the germline ends. CDR3 length: 12 residues. Germline CDR1 and CDR2: DFQATT and SNEGSKA (reference sequence). CDR3 protein: CSAQIGPDTQYF. DNA of the CDR3: TGCAGTGCTCAGATAGGGCCAGATACGCAGTATTTT.

This clonotype showed up many times. This chain connects TRBV5-1 to TRBJ2-2; D gene uncertain. The CDR3 sequence is 15 residues long. V gave up 1 base and J gave up 2 bases, with 9 bases separating them. Germline V gene data show CDR1 as SGHRS and CDR2 as YFSETQ. The CDR3 spells CASSLNTANTGELFF. In nucleotides, the CDR3 is TGCGCCAGCAGCTTGAACACGGCCAACACCGGGGAGCTGTTTTTT.

The V gene is TRBV11-2, the J gene TRBJ2-1, with TRBD2 as a possible D gene (6 bases). Deletions cut 0 bases from V and 7 bases from J, with 13 bases between. This CDR3 spans 15 amino acids. Per germline, CDR1 SGHAT and CDR2 FQNNGV. As DNA, the CDR3 is TGTGCCAGCAGCTTAGATCTCAGGGACTGGAATGAGCAGTTCTTC. Amino acids: CASSLDLRDWNEQFF.

This clonotype appeared many times. For the CDR3, the DNA is TGTGCCAGCTCACCTACCGACGGGAACAATGAGCAGTTCTTC. Amino acids: CASSPTDGNNEQFF. J is TRBJ2-1 and V is TRBV18; tentative D call: TRBD2 (5 bases). Germline V gives CDR1 KGHSH, CDR2 LQKENI. CDR3 length: 14 residues. Deletions cut 3 bases from V and 5 bases from J, with 11 bases between.

This clonotype was found many times. CDR3 residues: CASSPQTGDQPQHF. The CDR3 nucleotides read TGTGCCAGCAGCCCCCAAACAGGGGATCAGCCCCAGCATTTT. The chain joins TRBV7-9 to TRBJ1-5, with TRBD1 matching over 7 bases. CDR3 size: 14 residues. V lost 5 bases, J lost 5 bases, and 6 bases stayed unmatched. Germline lookup yields CDR1 SEHNR and CDR2 FQNEAQ (reference sequence).

The rearrangement joins TRBV11-2 to TRBJ2-7; D not certain. There are 14 residues in the CDR3. The V end was cut by 2 bases, the J end by 2 bases, with 10 bases between. Germline lookup yields CDR1 SGHAT and CDR2 FQNNGV. This chain's CDR3 is CASSLRTAAYEQYF. For the CDR3, the DNA is TGTGCCAGCAGCTTAAGGACGGCGGCCTACGAGCAGTACTTC.